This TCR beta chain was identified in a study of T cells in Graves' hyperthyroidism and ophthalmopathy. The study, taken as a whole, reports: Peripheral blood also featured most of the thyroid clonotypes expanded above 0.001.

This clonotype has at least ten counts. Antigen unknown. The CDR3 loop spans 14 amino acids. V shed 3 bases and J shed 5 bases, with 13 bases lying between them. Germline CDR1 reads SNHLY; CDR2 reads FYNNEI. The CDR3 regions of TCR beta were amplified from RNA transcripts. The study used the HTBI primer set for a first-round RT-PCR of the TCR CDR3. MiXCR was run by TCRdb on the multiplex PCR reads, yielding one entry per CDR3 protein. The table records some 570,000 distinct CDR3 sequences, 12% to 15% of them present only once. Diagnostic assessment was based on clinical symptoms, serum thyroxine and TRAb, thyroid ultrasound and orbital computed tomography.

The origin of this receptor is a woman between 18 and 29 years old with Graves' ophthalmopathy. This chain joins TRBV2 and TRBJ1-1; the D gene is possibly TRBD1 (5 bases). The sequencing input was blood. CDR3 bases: TGTGCCAGCAGTGACCCGGGGGGAAAGACTGAAGCTTTCTTT. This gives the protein CASSDPGGKTEAFF.